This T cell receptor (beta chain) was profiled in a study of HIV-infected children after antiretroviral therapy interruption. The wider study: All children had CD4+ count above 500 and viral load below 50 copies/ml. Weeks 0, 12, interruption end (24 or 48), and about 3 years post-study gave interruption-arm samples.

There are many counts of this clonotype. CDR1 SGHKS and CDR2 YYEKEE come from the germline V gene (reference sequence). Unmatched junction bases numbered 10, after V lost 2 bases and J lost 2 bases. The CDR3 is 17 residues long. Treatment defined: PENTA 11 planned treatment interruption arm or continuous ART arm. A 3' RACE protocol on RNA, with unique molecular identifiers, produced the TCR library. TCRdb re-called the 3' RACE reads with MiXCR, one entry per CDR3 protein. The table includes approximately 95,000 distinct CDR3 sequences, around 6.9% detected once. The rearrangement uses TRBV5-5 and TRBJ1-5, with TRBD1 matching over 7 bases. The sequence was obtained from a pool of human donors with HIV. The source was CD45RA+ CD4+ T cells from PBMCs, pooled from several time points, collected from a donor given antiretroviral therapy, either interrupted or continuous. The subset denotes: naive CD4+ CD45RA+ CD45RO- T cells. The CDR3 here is CASSFRTGSEGNQPQHF. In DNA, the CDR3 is TGTGCCAGCAGCTTTAGGACAGGTTCGGAGGGCAATCAGCCCCAGCATTTT.